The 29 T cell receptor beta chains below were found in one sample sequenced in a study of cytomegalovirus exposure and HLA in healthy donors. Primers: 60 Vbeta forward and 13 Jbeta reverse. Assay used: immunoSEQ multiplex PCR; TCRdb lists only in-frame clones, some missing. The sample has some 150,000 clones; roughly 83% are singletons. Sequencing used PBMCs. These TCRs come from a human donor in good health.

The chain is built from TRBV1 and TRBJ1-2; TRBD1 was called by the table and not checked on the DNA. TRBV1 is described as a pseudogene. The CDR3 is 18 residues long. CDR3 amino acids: CTSSRNYPRQGLNYGYTF. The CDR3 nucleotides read TGCACCAGCAGCCGCAATTACCCCAGACAGGGACTCAACTATGGCTACACCTTC.

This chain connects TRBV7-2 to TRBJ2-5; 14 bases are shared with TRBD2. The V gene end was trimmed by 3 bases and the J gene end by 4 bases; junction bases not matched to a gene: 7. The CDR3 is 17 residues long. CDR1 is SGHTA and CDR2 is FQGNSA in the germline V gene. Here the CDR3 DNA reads TGTGCCAGCAGCTTCTACCCGGGACTAGCGGGAGTAGAGACCCAGTACTTC. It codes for CASSFYPGLAGVETQYF.

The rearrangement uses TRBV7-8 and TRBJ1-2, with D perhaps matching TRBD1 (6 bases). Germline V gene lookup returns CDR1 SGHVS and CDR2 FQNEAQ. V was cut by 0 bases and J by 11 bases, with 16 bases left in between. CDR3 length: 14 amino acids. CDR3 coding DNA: TGTGCCAGCAGCTTAGCGGAGGCGACAGGCGATTACACCTTC. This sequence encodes CASSLAEATGDYTF.

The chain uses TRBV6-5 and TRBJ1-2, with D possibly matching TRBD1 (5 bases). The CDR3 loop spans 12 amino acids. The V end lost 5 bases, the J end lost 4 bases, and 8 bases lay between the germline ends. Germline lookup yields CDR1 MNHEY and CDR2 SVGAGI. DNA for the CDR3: TGTGCCAGCAGTGGGACTTCCTATGGCTACACCTTC. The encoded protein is CASSGTSYGYTF.

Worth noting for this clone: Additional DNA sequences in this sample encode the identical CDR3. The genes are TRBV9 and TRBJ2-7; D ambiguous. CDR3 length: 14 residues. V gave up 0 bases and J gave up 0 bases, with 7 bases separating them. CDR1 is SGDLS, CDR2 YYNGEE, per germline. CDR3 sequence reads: CASSVGGSSYEQYF. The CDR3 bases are TGTGCCAGCAGCGTAGGAGGAAGCTCCTACGAGCAGTACTTC.

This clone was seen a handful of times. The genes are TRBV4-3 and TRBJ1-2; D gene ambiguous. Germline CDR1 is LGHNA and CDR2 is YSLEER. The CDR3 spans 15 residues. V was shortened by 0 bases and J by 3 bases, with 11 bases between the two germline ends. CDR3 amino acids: CASSQELSSDYGYTF. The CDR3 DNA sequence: TGCGCCAGCAGCCAAGAACTTAGCTCCGACTATGGCTACACCTTC.

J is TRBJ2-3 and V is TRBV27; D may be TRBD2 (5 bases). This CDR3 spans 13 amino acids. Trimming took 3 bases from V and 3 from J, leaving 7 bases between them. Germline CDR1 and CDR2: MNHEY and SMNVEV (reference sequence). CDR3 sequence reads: CASSFTRTDTQYF. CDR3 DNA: TGTGCCAGCAGTTTTACTAGAACAGATACGCAGTATTTT.

The CDR3 spells CASSLEGLAGGEETQYF. The CDR3 bases are TGTGCCAGCAGCTTGGAGGGACTAGCGGGAGGGGAAGAGACCCAGTACTTC. The J gene is TRBJ2-5, the V gene TRBV5-4, with 16 positions matching TRBD2. Trimming removed 0 bases from V and 3 bases from J; junction bases left unmatched: 2. The CDR3 is made up of 17 amino acids. Germline V lookup: CDR1 SGHNT, CDR2 YYREEE (reference sequence).

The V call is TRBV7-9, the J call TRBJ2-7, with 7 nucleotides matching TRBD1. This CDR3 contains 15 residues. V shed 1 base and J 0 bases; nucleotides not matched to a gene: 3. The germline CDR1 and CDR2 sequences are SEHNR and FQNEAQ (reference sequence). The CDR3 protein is CASSLEGASSYEQYF. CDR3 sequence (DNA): TGTGCCAGCAGCTTAGAGGGGGCCAGCTCCTACGAGCAGTACTTC.

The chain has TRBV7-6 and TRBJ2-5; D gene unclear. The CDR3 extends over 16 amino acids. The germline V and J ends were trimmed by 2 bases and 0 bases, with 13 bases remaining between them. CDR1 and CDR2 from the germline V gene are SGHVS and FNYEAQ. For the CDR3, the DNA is TGTGCCAGCAGCTTACTTAGCCTCACGTACCAAGAGACCCAGTACTTC. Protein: CASSLLSLTYQETQYF.

CDR3 DNA: TGTGCCAGCAGTTTACGAGCGGGAGGCCCTCCTAGCTCTGGGGCCAACGTCCTGACTTTC. Its translation is CASSLRAGGPPSSGANVLTF. J is TRBJ2-6 and V is TRBV28; 9 bases are a match to TRBD2. This CDR3 region has 20 residues. Germline assignment: CDR1 MDHEN and CDR2 SYDVKM. Trimming removed 2 bases from V and 0 bases from J; junction bases left unmatched: 11.

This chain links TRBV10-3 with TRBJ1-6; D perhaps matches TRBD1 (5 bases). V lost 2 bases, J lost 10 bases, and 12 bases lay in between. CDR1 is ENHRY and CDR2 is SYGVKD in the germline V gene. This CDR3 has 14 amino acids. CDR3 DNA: TGTGCCATCAGTGAGGGGCAGGGCTACTCACCCCTCCACTTT. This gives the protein CAISEGQGYSPLHF.

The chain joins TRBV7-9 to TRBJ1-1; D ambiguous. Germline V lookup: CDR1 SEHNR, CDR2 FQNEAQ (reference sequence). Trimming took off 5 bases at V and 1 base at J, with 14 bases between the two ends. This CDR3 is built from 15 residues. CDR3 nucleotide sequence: TGTGCCAGCAGCCCCAGATCCCCCTCGAACACTGAAGCTTTCTTT. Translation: CASSPRSPSNTEAFF.

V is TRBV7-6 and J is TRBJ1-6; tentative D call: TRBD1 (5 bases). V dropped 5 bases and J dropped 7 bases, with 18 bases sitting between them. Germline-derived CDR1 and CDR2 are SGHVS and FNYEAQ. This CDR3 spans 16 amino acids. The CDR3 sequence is CASSRGTRDWNSPLHF. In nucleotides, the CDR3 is TGTGCCAGCAGCCGGGGGACCAGGGATTGGAATTCACCCCTCCACTTT. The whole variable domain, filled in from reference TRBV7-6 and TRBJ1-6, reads GAGVSQSPRYKVTKRGQDVALRCDPISGHVSLYWYRQALGQGPEFLTYFNYEAQQDKSGLPNDRFSAERPEGSISTLTIQRTEQRDSAMYRCASSRGTRDWNSPLHFGNGTRLTVT.

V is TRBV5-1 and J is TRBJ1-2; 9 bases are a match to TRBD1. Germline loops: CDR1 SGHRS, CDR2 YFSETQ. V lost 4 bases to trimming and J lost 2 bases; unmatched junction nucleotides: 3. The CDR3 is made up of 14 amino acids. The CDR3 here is CASSLGQGNYGYTF. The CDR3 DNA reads TGCGCCAGCAGCCTAGGACAGGGGAACTATGGCTACACCTTC. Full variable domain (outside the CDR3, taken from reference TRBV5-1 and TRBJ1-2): KAGVTQTPRYLIKTRGQQVTLSCSPISGHRSVSWYQQTPGQGLQFLFEYFSETQRNKGNFPGRFSGRQFSNSRSEMNVSTLELGDSALYLCASSLGQGNYGYTFGSGTRLTVV.

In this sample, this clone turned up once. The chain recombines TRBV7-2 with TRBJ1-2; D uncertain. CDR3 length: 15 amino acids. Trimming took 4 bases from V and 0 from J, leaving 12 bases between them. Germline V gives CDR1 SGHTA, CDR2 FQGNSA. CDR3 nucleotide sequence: TGTGCCAGCAGCTCCAGTGGAGGGACTAACTATGGCTACACCTTC. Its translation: CASSSSGGTNYGYTF.

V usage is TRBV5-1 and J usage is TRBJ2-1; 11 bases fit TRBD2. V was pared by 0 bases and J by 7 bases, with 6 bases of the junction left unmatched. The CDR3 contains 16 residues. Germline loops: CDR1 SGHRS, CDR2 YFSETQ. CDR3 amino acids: CASSLGPSGGRNEQFF. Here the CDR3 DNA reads TGCGCCAGCAGCTTGGGGCCTAGCGGGGGGCGGAATGAGCAGTTCTTC.

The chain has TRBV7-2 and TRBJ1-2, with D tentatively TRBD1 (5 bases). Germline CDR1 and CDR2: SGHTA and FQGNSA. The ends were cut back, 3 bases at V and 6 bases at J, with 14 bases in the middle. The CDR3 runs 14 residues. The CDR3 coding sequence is TGTGCCAGCAGCTTCACGGGGGGAAGCCATGGCTACACCTTC. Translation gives CASSFTGGSHGYTF.

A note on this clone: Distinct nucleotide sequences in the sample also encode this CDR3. CDR3 nucleotide sequence: TGTGCCAGCAGTTTCCAGGGATCCAATCAGCCCCAGCATTTT. Its translation is CASSFQGSNQPQHF. V is TRBV27 and J is TRBJ1-5, with a possible D match to TRBD1 (5 bases). The CDR3 extends over 14 amino acids. Between the trimmed V and J ends, which lost 3 bases and 3 bases, there was a span of 9 bases. Germline CDR1 is MNHEY and CDR2 is SMNVEV (reference sequence).

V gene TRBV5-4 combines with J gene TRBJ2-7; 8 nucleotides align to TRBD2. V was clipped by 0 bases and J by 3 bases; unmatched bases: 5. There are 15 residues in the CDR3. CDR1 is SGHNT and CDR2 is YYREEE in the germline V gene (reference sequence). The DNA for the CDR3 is TGTGCCAGCAGCTTGGCGGGACTAGGGGGCTACGAGCAGTACTTC. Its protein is CASSLAGLGGYEQYF.

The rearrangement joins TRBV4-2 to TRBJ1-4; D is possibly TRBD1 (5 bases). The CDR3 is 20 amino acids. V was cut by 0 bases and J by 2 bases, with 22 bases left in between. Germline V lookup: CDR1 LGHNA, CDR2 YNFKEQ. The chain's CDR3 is CASSQDRLRVKAGTNEKLFF. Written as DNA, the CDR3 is TGTGCCAGCAGCCAAGATCGACTCAGGGTAAAAGCGGGGACTAATGAAAAACTGTTTTTT.

The CDR3 bases are TGTGCCAGCAGCTTACCCGGACAGCCGAACTATGGCTACACCTTC. Its translation is CASSLPGQPNYGYTF. The chain joins TRBV7-2 to TRBJ1-2; D possibly corresponds to TRBD1 (6 bases). There are 15 residues in the CDR3. Germline V gives CDR1 SGHTA, CDR2 FQGNSA. V lost 2 bases, J lost 2 bases, and 12 bases lay in between.

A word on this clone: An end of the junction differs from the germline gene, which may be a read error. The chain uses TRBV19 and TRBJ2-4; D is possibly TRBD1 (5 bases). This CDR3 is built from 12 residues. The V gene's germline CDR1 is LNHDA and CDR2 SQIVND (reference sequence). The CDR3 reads CASSIRGDTLIF. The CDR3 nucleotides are TGTGCCAGTAGTATAAGGGGTGACACACTCATCTTC.

CDR3 protein: CASSIARQERTEAFF. The CDR3 nucleotides read TGTGCCAGTAGTATAGCCCGACAGGAGCGGACTGAAGCTTTCTTT. The J gene is TRBJ1-1, the V gene TRBV19; maybe TRBD1 (6 bases). The CDR3 sequence is 15 residues long. Germline loops: CDR1 LNHDA, CDR2 SQIVND (reference sequence). Deletions cut 1 base from V and 5 bases from J, with 14 bases between.

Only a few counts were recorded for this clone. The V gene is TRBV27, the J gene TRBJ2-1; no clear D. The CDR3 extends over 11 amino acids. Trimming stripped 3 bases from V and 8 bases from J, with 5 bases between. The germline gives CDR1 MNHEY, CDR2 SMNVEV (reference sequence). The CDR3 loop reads CASSFLHEQFF. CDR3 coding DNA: TGTGCCAGCAGTTTTCTCCATGAGCAGTTCTTC.

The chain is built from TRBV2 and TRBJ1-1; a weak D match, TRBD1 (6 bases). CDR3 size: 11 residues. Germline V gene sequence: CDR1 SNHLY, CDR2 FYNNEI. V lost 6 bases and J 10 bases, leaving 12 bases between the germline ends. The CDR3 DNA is TGTGCCAGCAGGACAGGCTCAGGAGCTTTCTTT. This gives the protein CASRTGSGAFF.

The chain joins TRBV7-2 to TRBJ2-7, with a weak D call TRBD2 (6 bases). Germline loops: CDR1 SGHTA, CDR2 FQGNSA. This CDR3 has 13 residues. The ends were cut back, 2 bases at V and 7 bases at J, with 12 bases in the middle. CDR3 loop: CASSLPFLAEQYF. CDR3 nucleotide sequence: TGTGCCAGCAGCTTACCGTTTCTAGCGGAGCAGTACTTC. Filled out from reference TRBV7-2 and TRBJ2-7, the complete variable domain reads GAGVSQSPSNKVTEKGKDVELRCDPISGHTALYWYRQSLGQGLEFLIYFQGNSAPDKSGLPSDRFSAERTGGSVSTLTIQRTQQEDSAVYLCASSLPFLAEQYFGPGTRLTVT.

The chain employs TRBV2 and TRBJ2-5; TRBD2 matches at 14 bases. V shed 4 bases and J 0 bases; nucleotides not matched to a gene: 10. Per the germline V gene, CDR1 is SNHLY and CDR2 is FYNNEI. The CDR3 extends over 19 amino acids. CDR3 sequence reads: CASSAGTSGSVFYQETQYF. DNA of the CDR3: TGTGCCAGCAGTGCCGGGACTAGCGGGAGTGTTTTTTACCAAGAGACCCAGTACTTC.

The CDR3 loop is CASSESNRSPNTEAFF. CDR3 sequence (DNA): TGTGCCAGCAGTGAATCGAATCGGAGCCCGAACACTGAAGCTTTCTTT. The chain is built from TRBV2 and TRBJ1-1, with D unclear. Trimming stripped 2 bases from V and 1 base from J, with 14 bases between. CDR1 and CDR2 from the germline V gene are SNHLY and FYNNEI. The CDR3 sequence is 16 residues long.